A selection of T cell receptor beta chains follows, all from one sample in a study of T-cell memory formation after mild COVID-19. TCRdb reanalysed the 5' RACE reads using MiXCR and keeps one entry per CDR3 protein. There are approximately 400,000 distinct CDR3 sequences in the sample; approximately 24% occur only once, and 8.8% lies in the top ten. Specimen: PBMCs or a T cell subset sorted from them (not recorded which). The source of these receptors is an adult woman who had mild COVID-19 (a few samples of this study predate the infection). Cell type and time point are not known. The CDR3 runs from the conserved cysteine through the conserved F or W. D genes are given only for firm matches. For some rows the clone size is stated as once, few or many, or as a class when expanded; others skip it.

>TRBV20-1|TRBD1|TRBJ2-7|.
CSARATGGVYEQYF
TGCAGTGCTAGAGCCACAGGGGGTGTCTACGAGCAGTACTTC
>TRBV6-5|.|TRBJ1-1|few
CASSITGTVNTEAFF
TGTGCCAGCAGTATCACAGGTACAGTGAACACTGAAGCTTTCTTT
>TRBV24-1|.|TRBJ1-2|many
CATSDSGHGYTF
TGTGCCACCAGTGATTCGGGGCATGGCTACACCTTC
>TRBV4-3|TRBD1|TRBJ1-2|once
CASSQRRQGLRGYTF
TGCGCCAGCAGCCAAAGGAGACAGGGTTTGAGGGGCTACACCTTC
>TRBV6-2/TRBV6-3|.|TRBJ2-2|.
CASSYGAHYTGELFF
TGTGCCAGCAGTTACGGAGCGCATTACACCGGGGAGCTGTTTTTT
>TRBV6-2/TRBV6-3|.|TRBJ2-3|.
CASSSRRDTQYF
TGTGCCAGCAGTTCGAGGAGAGATACGCAGTATTTT
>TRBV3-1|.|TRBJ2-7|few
CASSHGTRHYEQYF
TGTGCCAGCAGCCATGGGACTCGCCACTACGAGCAGTACTTC
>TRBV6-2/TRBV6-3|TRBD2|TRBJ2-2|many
CASSPSGRNTGELFF
TGTGCCAGCAGCCCCAGCGGGAGGAACACCGGGGAGCTGTTTTTT
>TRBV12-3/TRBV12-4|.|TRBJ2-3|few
CASSLTGRGDTQYF
TGTGCCAGCAGTTTAACAGGGAGGGGAGATACGCAGTATTTT
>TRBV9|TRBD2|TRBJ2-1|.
CASSVVAGTRSSYEQFF
TGTGCCAGCAGCGTAGTAGCCGGGACTAGGTCATCTTATGAGCAGTTCTTC
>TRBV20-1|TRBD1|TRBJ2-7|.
CSARQQGYEQYF
TGCAGTGCTAGACAACAGGGGTACGAGCAGTACTTC
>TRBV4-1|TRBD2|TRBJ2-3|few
CASSQGLTSGATDTQYF
TGCGCCAGCAGCCAAGGATTAACTAGCGGGGCCACAGATACGCAGTATTTT
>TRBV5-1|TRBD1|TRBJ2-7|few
CASSLEGQGVYEQYF
TGCGCCAGCAGCTTGGAGGGACAGGGCGTCTACGAGCAGTACTTC
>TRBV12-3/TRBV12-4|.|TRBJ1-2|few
CASSFRRYGYSDTF
TGTGCCAGCAGTTTTCGTCGCTATGGCTACTCGGACACCTTC
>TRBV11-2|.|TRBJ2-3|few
CASTPRRGALADTQYF
TGTGCCAGCACCCCCCGGAGGGGGGCCTTGGCAGATACGCAGTATTTT
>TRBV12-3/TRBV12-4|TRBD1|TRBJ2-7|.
CASSTDRVTAYEQYF
TGTGCCAGCAGTACCGACAGGGTAACGGCCTACGAGCAGTACTTC
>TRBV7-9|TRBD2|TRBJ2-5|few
CASSFFLAGVGETQYF
TGTGCCAGCAGCTTTTTCCTAGCGGGAGTGGGGGAGACCCAGTACTTC
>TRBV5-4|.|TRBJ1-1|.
CASSLPSGFTEAFF
TGTGCCAGCAGCTTGCCATCCGGGTTCACTGAAGCTTTCTTT
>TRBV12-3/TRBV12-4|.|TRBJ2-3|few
CASIGGTATSTDTQYF
TGTGCCAGCATCGGAGGTACAGCAACTAGCACAGATACGCAGTATTTT
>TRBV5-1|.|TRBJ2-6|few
CASSPRSGAGANVLTF
TGCGCCAGCAGCCCACGATCGGGGGCCGGGGCCAACGTCCTGACTTTC
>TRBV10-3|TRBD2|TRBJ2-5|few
CAISAQAGGETQYF
TGTGCCATCAGTGCCCAAGCGGGGGGCGAGACCCAGTACTTC
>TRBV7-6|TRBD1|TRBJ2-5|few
CASSARVTGGGGETQYF
TGTGCCAGCAGCGCGCGGGTTACAGGGGGCGGAGGAGAGACCCAGTACTTC
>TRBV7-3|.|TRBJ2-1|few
CASSSGPTANNEQFF
TGTGCCAGCAGCTCAGGACCAACAGCAAACAATGAGCAGTTCTTC
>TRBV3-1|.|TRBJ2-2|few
CASSQARVSGELFF
TGTGCCAGCAGCCAAGCACGGGTGTCCGGGGAGCTGTTTTTT
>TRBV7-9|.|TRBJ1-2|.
CASSLQTGPNYGYTF
TGTGCCAGCAGCTTACAGACCGGGCCAAACTATGGCTACACCTTC
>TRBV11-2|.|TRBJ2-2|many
CASSPLLGNTGELFF
TGTGCCAGCAGCCCATTGTTGGGGAACACCGGGGAGCTGTTTTTT
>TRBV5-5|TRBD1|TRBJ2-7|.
CASSSMTGSSYEQYF
TGTGCCAGCAGCTCTATGACAGGGAGCTCCTACGAGCAGTACTTC
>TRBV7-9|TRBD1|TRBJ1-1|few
CASTLTTGDTEAFF
TGTGCCAGCACCTTAACGACAGGGGACACTGAAGCTTTCTTT
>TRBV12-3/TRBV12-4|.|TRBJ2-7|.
CASRPSGGASYEQYF
TGTGCCAGCAGACCCTCTGGGGGGGCGTCCTACGAGCAGTACTTC
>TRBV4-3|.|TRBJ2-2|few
CASSQEISRAGELFF
TGCGCCAGCAGCCAAGAGATAAGTCGTGCCGGGGAGCTGTTTTTT
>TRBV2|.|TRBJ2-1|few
CASSGHSVNEQFF
TGTGCCAGCAGCGGGCATTCCGTAAATGAGCAGTTCTTC
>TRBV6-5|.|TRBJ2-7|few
CASSRGAGYEQYF
TGTGCCAGCAGTCGGGGGGCAGGCTACGAGCAGTACTTC
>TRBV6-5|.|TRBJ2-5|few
CASNQGGGKETQYF
TGTGCCAGCAACCAGGGGGGTGGCAAAGAGACCCAGTACTTC
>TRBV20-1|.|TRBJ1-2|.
CSARPEPRAHGYTF
TGCAGTGCTAGACCCGAACCTCGAGCCCATGGCTACACCTTC
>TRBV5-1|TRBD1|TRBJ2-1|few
CASSFETGDEQFF
TGCGCCAGCAGTTTCGAGACAGGGGATGAGCAGTTCTTC
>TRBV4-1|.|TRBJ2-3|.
CASSQIRDRSTDTQYF
TGCGCCAGCAGCCAGATCCGGGACCGAAGCACAGATACGCAGTATTTT
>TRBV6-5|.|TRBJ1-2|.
CASSSLASGYTF
TGTGCCAGCAGTTCCCTTGCGAGCGGCTACACCTTC
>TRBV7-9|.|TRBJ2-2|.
CASSWGPNSGAGELFF
TGTGCCAGCAGCTGGGGACCTAACTCCGGCGCCGGGGAGCTGTTTTTT
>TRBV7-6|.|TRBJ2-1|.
CASNDESYNEQFF
TGTGCCAGCAACGATGAGTCCTACAATGAGCAGTTCTTC
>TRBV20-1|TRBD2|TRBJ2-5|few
CSALAGQETQYF
TGCAGTGCTCTAGCGGGACAAGAGACCCAGTACTTC
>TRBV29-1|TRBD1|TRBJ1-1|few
CSVAMGQGATEAFF
TGCAGCGTTGCCATGGGTCAGGGGGCGACTGAAGCTTTCTTT
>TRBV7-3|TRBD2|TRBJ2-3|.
CASSPGDGGADTQYF
TGTGCCAGCAGCCCGGGGGATGGGGGGGCAGATACGCAGTATTTT
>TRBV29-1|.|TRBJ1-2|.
CSVRYSNYGYTF
TGCAGCGTTAGGTACAGCAACTATGGCTACACCTTC
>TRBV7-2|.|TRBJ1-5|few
CASSSRQTSNQPQHF
TGTGCCAGCAGCTCCAGACAGACTAGCAATCAGCCCCAGCATTTT
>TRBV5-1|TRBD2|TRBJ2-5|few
CASSSLAVETQYF
TGCGCCAGCAGCTCGCTAGCGGTAGAGACCCAGTACTTC
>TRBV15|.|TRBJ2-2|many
CATSIGRWANTGELFF
TGTGCCACCAGCATAGGTCGGTGGGCGAACACCGGGGAGCTGTTTTTT
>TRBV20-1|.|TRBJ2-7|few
CSALTPTKRYEQYF
TGCAGTGCTCTGACTCCAACAAAGCGCTACGAGCAGTACTTC
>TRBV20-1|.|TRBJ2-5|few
CSASFNRPQYF
TGCAGTGCTAGTTTCAACCGGCCCCAGTACTTC
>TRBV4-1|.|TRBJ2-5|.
CASSQVGVVETHYF
TGCGCCAGCAGCCAAGTCGGGGTAGTGGAGACCCATTACTTC
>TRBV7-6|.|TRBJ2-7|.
CATPSGREYEQYF
TGTGCTACGCCCTCGGGCAGGGAATACGAGCAGTACTTC
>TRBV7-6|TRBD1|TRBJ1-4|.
CASSLARLGQGPEKLFF
TGTGCCAGCAGCTTAGCGAGACTCGGACAGGGGCCCGAAAAACTGTTTTTT
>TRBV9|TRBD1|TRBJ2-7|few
CASSVGTGGEQYF
TGTGCCAGCAGCGTCGGGACAGGGGGCGAGCAGTACTTC
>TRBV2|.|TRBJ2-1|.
CASSEASGYNEQFF
TGTGCCAGCAGTGAAGCTAGCGGTTACAATGAGCAGTTCTTC